This T cell receptor beta chain was obtained from a study of breast tumors, draining lymph nodes, adjacent tissues. Overall study results and limits: Most tumor T cells seemingly derive from lymph node, then expand in tumor.

In TCRdb, the multiplex PCR reads were re-called with MiXCR into one record per CDR3 protein. The sample lists more than 250,000 distinct CDR3 sequences, over 25% seen once, with about 1.2% in the top ten. Points on this clonotype: Its antigen is still unknown.

The ends were cut back, 0 bases at V and 1 base at J, with 3 bases in the middle. Germline values: CDR1 LNHNV, CDR2 YYDKDF (reference sequence). This CDR3 contains 13 residues. Breast cancer patients provided tissue from their axillary draining lymph nodes. This sequence originates from a female donor with breast cancer. Some clones in this sample may be carry-over from other donors' samples. V usage is TRBV15 and J usage is TRBJ1-1, with D unresolved. Sequenced input: axillary lymph node tissue. The chain's CDR3 is CATSRERNTEAFF. In DNA form, the CDR3 reads TGTGCCACCAGCAGAGAGCGGAACACTGAAGCTTTCTTT.